This T cell receptor (beta chain) was identified during a study of T cells in localized non-small cell lung cancer. Whole-study results and caveats: Adjacent uninvolved lung tissue had the highest T cell clonality, exceeding tumor. Of the top 100 tumor clones, median around 50 were in adjacent lung, over 25 among its top 100.

Details on this clone: What it recognizes is unknown.

Germline values: CDR1 KGHSH, CDR2 LQKENI. Between the trimmed V and J ends, which lost 5 bases and 6 bases, there was a span of 11 bases. The CDR3 totals 14 residues. This table comes from immunoSEQ multiplex PCR, and its TCRdb copy is limited to in-frame clones, with some not included. The sample consists of about 3,200 clones, more than 25% of them appearing once. The sequencing used lung tumor tissue, collected before any cancer treatment. This chain links TRBV18 with TRBJ1-6, with a weak D call TRBD1 (6 bases). This clonotype was obtained from a man between 35 and 75 years old with stage I lung adenocarcinoma. The CDR3 DNA follows: TGTGCCAGCTCAGCTAACAGGGCTAATTCACCCCTCCACTTT. This translates into CASSANRANSPLHF.